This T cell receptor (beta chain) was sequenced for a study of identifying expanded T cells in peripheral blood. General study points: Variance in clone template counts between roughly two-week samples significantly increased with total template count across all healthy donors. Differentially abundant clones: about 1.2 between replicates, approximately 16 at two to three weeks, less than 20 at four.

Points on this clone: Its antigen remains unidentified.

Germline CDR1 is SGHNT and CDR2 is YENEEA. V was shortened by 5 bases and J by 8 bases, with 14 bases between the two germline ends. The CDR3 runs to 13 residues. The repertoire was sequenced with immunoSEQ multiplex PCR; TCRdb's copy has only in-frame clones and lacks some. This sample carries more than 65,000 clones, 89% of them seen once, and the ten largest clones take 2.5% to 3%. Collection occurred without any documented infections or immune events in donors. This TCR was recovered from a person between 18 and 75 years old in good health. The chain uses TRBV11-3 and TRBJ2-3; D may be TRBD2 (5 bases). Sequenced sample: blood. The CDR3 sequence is CASSPGVTGTQYF. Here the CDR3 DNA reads TGTGCCAGCAGCCCCGGGGTCACCGGTACGCAGTATTTT.